This paragraph reports one TCR beta chain. Its antigen remains unidentified. These data belong to a study of OX40 agonist ivuxolimab in advanced cancers. Across the whole study: Subjects had a mean age of about 65 years, with a range of roughly 20 to 79; just over 80% were male.

Broader study findings: Among T cells, CD8+ cells averaged more expanded clones than CD4+ cells. The CD4+ and CD8+ T cells in the blood had expanded clonally by week 6 at 0.1 to 3.0 mg/kg. Partial responders dosed at 0.1-3.0 mg/kg displayed clonal expansion ranking among the lowest.

Clones were read by immunoSEQ multiplex PCR, and TCRdb kept only the in-frame ones, dropping some. The sample yields 75,000 to 100,000 clones, 89% seen once. The sequence was obtained from an adult with an advanced solid tumor such as melanoma, head and neck, liver or kidney cancer. Sequenced material: CD4+ or CD8+ T cells sorted from blood, taken in a trial of the OX40 agonist ivuxolimab.

DNA for the CDR3: TGTGCCAGCAGCTTTTCGGGCTCTCGTTTGGGAGCTTTCTTT. The encoded protein is CASSFSGSRLGAFF. The V gene is TRBV7-9, the J gene TRBJ1-1; D is ambiguous. Germline V CDR1 and CDR2: SEHNR, FQNEAQ (reference sequence). The CDR3 contains 14 residues. The ends were cut back, 3 bases at V and 10 bases at J, with 18 bases in the middle. Complete variable domain (other parts from reference TRBV7-9 and TRBJ1-1): DTGVSQNPRHKITKRGQNVTFRCDPISEHNRLYWYRQTLGQGPEFLTYFQNEAQLEKSRLLSDRFSAERPKGSFSTLEIQRTEQGDSAMYLCASSFSGSRLGAFFGQGTRLTVV.